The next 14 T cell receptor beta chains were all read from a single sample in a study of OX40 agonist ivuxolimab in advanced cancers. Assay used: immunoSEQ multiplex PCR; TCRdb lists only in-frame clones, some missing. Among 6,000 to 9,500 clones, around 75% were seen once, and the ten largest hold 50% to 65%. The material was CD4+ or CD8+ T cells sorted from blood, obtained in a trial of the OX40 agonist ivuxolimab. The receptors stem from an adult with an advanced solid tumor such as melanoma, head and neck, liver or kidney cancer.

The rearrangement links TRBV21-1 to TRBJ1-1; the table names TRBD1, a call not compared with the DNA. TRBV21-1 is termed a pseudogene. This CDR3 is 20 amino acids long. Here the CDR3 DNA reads TGTGCCAGCGCACTCGGGTCCGACAGTCCGAGCGAAGGGCTGAACACTGAAGCTTTCTTT. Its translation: CASALGSDSPSEGLNTEAFF.

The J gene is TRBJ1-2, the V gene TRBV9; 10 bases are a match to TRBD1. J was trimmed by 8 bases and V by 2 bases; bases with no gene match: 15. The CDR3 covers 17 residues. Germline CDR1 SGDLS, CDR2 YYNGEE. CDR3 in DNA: TGTGCCAGCAGCGTCAACAAAAGACAGGGGGCCTTAGAGGGCTACACCTTC. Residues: CASSVNKRQGALEGYTF.

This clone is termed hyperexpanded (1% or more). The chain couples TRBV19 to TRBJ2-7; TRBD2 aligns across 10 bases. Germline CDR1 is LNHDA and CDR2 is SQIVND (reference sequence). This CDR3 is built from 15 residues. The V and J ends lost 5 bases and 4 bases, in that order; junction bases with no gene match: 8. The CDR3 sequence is CASSPTSGVGYEQYF. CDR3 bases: TGTGCCAGTAGTCCAACTAGCGGGGTTGGGTACGAGCAGTACTTC.

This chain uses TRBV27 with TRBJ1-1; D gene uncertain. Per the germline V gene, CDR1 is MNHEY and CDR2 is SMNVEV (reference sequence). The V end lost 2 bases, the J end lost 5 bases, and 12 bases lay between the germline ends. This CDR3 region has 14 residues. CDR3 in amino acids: CASSLSPPRTEAFF. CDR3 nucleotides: TGTGCCAGCAGTTTAAGCCCTCCTCGGACTGAAGCTTTCTTT.

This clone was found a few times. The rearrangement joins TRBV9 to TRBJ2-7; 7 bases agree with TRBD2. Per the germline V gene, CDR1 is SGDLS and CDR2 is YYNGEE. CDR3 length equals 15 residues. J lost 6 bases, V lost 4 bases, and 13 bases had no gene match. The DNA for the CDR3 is TGTGCCAGCAGCCTCAGCGGGGACCCCGCATCCGAGCAGTACTTC. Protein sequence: CASSLSGDPASEQYF.

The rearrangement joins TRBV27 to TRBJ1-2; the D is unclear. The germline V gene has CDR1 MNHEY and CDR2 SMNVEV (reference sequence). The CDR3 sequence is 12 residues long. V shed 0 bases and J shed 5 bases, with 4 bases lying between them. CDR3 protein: CASSLSGYGYTF. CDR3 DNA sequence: TGTGCCAGCAGTTTATCAGGTTATGGCTACACCTTC.

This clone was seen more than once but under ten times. CDR3 sequence reads: CASSQDSGRTEAFF. The CDR3 DNA follows: TGCGCCAGCAGCCAAGACTCCGGCCGGACTGAAGCTTTCTTT. The chain joins TRBV4-1 to TRBJ1-1, with D hard to call. The V and J ends lost 0 bases and 5 bases respectively, with 10 bases between them. The germline CDR1 and CDR2 sequences are MGHRA and YSYEKL. The CDR3 sequence is 14 residues long.

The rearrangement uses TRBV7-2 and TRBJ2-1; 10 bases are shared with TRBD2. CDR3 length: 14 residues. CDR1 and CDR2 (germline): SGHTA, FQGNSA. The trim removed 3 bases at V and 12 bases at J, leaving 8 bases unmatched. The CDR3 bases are TGTGCCAGCAGCTTTTACCTAGCGGGGGTCGGGCAGTTCTTC. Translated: CASSFYLAGVGQFF. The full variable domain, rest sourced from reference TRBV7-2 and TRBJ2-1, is GAGVSQSPSNKVTEKGKDVELRCDPISGHTALYWYRQSLGQGLEFLIYFQGNSAPDKSGLPSDRFSAERTGGSVSTLTIQRTQQEDSAVYLCASSFYLAGVGQFFGPGTRLTVL.

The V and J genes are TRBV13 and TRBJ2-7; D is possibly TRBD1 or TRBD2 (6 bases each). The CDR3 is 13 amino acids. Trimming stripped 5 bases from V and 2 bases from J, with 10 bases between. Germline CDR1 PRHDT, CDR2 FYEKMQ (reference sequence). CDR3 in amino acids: CASSKGGTYEQYF. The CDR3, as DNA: TGTGCCAGCAGCAAGGGGGGCACCTACGAGCAGTACTTC.

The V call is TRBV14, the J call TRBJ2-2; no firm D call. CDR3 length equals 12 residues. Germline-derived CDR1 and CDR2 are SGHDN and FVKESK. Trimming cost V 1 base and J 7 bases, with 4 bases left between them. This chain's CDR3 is CASSQGGGELFF. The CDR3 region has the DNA TGTGCCAGCAGCCAAGGGGGCGGGGAGCTGTTTTTT. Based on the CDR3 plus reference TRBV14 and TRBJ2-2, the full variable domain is EAGVTQFPSHSVIEKGQTVTLRCDPISGHDNLYWYRRVMGKEIKFLLHFVKESKQDESGMPNNRFLAERTGGTYSTLKVQPAELEDSGVYFCASSQGGGELFFGEGSRLTVL.

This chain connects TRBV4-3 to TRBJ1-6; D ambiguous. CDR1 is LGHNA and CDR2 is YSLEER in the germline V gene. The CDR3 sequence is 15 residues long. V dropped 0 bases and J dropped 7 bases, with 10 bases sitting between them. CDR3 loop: CASSQDGEINSPLHF. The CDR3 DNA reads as TGCGCCAGCAGCCAAGATGGGGAGATAAATTCACCCCTCCACTTT.

The CDR3 sequence: CASSSRSNTLNPYEQYF. CDR3 coding DNA: TGTGCCAGCAGCTCGCGTTCCAATACCTTAAATCCCTACGAGCAGTACTTC. The chain recombines TRBV13 with TRBJ2-7; D not resolved. Per the germline V gene, CDR1 is PRHDT and CDR2 is FYEKMQ (reference sequence). The ends were cut back, 4 bases at V and 2 bases at J, with 21 bases in the middle. The CDR3 covers 17 residues.

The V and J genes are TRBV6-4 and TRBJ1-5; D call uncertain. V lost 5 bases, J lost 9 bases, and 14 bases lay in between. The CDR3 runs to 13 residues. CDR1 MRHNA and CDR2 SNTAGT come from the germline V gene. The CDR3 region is CASSLAARRPQHF. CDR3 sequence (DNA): TGTGCCAGCAGTTTAGCCGCGAGACGGCCCCAGCATTTT.

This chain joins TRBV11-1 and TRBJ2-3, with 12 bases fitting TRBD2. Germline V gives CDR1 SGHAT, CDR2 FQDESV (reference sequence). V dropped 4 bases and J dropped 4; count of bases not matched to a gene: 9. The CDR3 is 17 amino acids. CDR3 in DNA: TGTGCCAGCAGCTCTCCTAGCGGGAGGGGTTGGGCAGATACGCAGTATTTT. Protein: CASSSPSGRGWADTQYF.